This T cell receptor beta chain was sequenced for a study of blood T cell repertoires in COVID-19 (dated by TCRdb to 2019 to 2021). In terms of the full investigation: The collaborator samples originated in the United States, Italy and Spain and spanned the acute and convalescent phases of COVID-19. A freely available public database, intended as a resource for researchers studying the immune response to SARS-CoV-2, is where the repertoires were released. HLA class I and class II types, where available, came from metadata supplied by the sample provider rather than from assay-based typing. Deeply sampled blood TCRbeta repertoires from subjects exposed to, actively infected with, or recovered from COVID-19 were included in the dataset. A de-identified subject ID, COVID-19 status, age in years and sex were almost always included in the sample metadata. The samples were drawn from the first 160 participants of the ongoing ImmuneRACE study and from under 1,500 subjects provided by 6 global collaborators. The material from the prospective study consisted of cDNA or gDNA derived from T cells, B-cell-depleted T cells, or PBMCs. Overall results and qualifications from the work: The quantity of clinical and demographic metadata differed by source and by participant and was supplied without curation.

In this sample, this clone turned up once. Its cognate antigen has yet to be identified. Qualities for individual bases were not recorded, and no much larger clone is one base off. TCRbeta CDR3 regions were amplified from genomic DNA using the immunoSEQ Assay, a bias-controlled multiplex PCR. For the original study's pipeline: Nucleated cell counts per sample were estimated from amplification of reference gene primers within the assay. To quantify the absolute abundance of each unique TCRbeta CDR3 rearrangement, sequence reads were collapsed and filtered. For each sample, productive Simpson clonality was calculated as the square root of Simpson's diversity index across productive rearrangements. TCRdb's version of the immuneACCESS table is confined to in-frame rearrangements and falls short of the full clone set. An unresolved V gene accounts for under half of the shortfall where checked; the remainder is of unknown origin. That table supplies the V and J calls and clone size; D and trimming were determined from the DNA. Present in this sample are 150,000 or so clones, over 60% of which were seen just once. The ten largest clones take up 1.9% of the sample.

Each collaborating institution followed its own protocols to collect whole blood in K2EDTA tubes. Collaborator samples were shipped for TCRbeta analysis as frozen whole blood, isolated PBMCs, or DNA extracted from either sample type. Spanning cysteine to phenylalanine, the CDR3 consists of 17 amino acids. The read is trimmed to its CDR3 DNA, 51 bases read in frame from base 1. The germline V gene encodes CDR1 MNHNY and CDR2 SVGAGI (reference sequence). V is cut by 5 bases and J by 0 bases, and the space between the germline ends is 14 bases. The chain uses TRBV6-6 and TRBJ2-6; the D gene is perhaps TRBD1, from 6 matching bases. The clonotype comes from a woman aged 70-85 years with acute or convalescent COVID-19. The sequencing input was peripheral blood. CDR3 reads: CASSPPGHHSGANVLTF. The DNA sequence reads TGTGCCAGCAGTCCCCCGGGACACCACTCTGGGGCCAACGTCCTGACTTTC.